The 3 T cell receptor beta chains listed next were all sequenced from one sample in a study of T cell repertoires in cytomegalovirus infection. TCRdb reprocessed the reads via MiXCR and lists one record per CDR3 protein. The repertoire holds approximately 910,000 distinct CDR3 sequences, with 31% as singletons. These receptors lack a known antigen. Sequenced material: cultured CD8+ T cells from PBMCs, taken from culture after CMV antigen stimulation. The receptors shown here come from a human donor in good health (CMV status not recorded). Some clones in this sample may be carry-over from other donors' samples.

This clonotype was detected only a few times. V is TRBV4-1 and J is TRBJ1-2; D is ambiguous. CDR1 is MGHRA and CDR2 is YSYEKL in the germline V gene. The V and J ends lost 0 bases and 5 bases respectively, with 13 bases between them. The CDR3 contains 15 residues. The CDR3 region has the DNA TGCGCCAGCAGCCAAGAAAAGGACGCGTGGTATGGCTACACCTTC. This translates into CASSQEKDAWYGYTF.

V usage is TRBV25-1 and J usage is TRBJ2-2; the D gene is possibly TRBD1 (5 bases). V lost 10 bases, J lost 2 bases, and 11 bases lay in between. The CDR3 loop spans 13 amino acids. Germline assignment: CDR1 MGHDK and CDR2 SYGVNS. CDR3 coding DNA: TGTGCCATGCAGGGTTCAAACACCGGGGAGCTGTTTTTT. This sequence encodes CAMQGSNTGELFF.

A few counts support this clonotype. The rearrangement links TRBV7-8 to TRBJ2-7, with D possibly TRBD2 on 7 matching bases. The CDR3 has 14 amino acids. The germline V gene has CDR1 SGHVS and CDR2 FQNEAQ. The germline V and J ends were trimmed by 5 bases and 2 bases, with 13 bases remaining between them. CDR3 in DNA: TGTGCCAGCAGCCGACGGGGGGCCCCCTACGAGCAGTACGTC. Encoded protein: CASSRRGAPYEQYV.